This T cell receptor beta chain comes out of a study of regulatory T cells in long-lasting Graves disease. The wider study: Graves' patients, diagnosed recently, had received antithyroid drugs under 3 months. Study-wide findings and caveats: TCR diversity was lower in persistent Graves' patients (versus newly diagnosed ones). Among persistent patients, a larger number of public clonotypes were shared (about 2,800) than among newly diagnosed patients (about 950). Persistent disease favored TRBV28, TRBJ1-2 and TRBJ2-5.

iRepertoire HTBI primers and Arm-PCR of CDR3 regions built TCR beta libraries. TCRdb re-analysed the multiplex PCR reads in MiXCR, keeping a single row per CDR3 protein. In the table there are approximately 230,000 distinct CDR3 sequences, 18% of which are singletons. V was pared by 5 bases and J by 0 bases, with 8 bases of the junction left unmatched. This CDR3 is built from 17 residues. Germline assignment: CDR1 KGHDR and CDR2 SFDVKD. As for time point: newly diagnosed GD, antithyroid drugs for less than 3 months. PBMC-derived RNA was used for the TCR library. This clonotype was picked up one time. What it binds is not known.

The clonotype comes from a female donor with Graves disease. This chain connects TRBV24-1 to TRBJ2-7; TRBD1 matches at 11 bases. This specimen consisted of peripheral blood mononuclear cells (PBMCs), obtained at new diagnosis, from a patient treated with antithyroid drugs. The CDR3 spells CATSGARTGGLSYEQYF. The CDR3 bases are TGTGCCACCAGTGGGGCGAGGACAGGGGGCCTCTCCTACGAGCAGTACTTC.